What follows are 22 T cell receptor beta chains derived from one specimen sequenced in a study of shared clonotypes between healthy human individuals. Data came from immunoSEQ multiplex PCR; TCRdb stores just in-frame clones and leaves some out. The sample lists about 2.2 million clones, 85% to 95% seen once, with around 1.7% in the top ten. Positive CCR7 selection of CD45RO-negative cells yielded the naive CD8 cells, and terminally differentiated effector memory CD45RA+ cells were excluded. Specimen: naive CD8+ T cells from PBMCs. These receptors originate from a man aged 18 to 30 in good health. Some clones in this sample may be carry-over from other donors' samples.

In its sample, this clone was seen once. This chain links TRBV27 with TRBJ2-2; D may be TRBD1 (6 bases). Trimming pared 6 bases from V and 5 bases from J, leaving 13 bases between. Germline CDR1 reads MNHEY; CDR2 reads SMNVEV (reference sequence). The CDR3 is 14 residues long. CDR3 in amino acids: CASRQQGRTGELFF. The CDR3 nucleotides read TGTGCCAGCAGGCAACAGGGTCGAACCGGGGAGCTGTTTTTT.

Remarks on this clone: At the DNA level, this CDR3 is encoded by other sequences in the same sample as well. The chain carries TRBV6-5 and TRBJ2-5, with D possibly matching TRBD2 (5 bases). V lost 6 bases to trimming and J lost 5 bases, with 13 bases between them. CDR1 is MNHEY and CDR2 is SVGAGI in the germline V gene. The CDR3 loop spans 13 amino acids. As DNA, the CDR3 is TGTGCCAGCAGCCCGAGGGTGGGGGAGACCCAGTACTTC. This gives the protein CASSPRVGETQYF.

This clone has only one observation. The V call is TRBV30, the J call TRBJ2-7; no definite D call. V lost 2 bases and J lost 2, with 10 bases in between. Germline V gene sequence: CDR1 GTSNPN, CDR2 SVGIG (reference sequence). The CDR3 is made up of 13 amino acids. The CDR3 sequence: CAWSIAEAYEQYF. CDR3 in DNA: TGTGCCTGGAGTATCGCGGAAGCCTACGAGCAGTACTTC.

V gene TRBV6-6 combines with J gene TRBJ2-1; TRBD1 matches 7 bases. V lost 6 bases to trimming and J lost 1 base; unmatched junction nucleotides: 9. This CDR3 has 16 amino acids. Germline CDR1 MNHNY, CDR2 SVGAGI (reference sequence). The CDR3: CASRYTRTGSYNEQFF. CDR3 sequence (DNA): TGTGCCAGCAGGTATACCCGGACAGGATCCTACAATGAGCAGTTCTTC.

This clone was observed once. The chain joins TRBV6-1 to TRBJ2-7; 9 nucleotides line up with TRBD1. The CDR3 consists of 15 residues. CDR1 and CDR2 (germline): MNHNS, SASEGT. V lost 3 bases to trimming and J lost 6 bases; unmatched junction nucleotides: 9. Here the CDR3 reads CASSDPGQGSVEQYF. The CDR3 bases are TGTGCCAGCAGTGACCCGGGACAGGGAAGTGTCGAGCAGTACTTC.

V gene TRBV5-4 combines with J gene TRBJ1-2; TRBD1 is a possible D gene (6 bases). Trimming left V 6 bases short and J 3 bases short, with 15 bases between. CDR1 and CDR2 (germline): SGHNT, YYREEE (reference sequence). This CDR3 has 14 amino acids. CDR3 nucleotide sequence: TGTGCCAGCAACCCGGGGGGCACGGACTATGGCTACACCTTC. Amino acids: CASNPGGTDYGYTF.

The CDR3 sequence: CASSRQGATEAFF. The CDR3 coding sequence is TGTGCCAGCAGTAGACAGGGCGCCACTGAAGCTTTCTTT. The chain uses TRBV27 and TRBJ1-1, with TRBD1 identical over 7 bases. With 5 bases clipped from V and 4 bases from J, the junction kept 4 bases outside the gene matches. The CDR3 runs 13 residues. The germline gives CDR1 MNHEY, CDR2 SMNVEV (reference sequence).

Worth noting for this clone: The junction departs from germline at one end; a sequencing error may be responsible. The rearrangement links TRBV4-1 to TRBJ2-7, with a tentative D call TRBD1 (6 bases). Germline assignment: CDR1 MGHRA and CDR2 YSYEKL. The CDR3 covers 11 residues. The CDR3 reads CASSDRDNRVF. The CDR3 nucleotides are TGCGCCAGCAGCGACCGGGACAACAGAGTCTTC.

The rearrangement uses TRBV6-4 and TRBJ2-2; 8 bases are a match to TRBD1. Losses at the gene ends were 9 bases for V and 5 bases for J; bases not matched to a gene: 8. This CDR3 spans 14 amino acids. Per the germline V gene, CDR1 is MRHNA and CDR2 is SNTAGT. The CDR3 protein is CARIDRGGTGELFF. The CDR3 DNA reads TGTGCCAGGATCGACAGGGGAGGAACCGGGGAGCTGTTTTTT.

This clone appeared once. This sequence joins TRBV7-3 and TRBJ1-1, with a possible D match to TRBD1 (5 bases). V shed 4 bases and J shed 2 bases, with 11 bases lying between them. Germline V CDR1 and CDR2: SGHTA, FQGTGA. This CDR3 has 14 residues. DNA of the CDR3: TGTGCCAGCAGCTCCACGGGGCGAAACACTGAAGCTTTCTTT. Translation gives CASSSTGRNTEAFF.

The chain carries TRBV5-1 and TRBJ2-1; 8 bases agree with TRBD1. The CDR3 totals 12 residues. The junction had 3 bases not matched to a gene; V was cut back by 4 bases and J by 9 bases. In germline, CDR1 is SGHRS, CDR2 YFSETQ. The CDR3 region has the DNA TGCGCCAGCAGCCCTACAGGGGGTGAGCAGTTCTTC. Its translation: CASSPTGGEQFF.

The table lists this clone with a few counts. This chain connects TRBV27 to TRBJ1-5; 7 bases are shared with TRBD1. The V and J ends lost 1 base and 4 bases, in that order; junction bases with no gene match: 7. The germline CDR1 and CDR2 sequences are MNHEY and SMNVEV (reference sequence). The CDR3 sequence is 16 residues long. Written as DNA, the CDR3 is TGTGCCAGCAGTTTATGGGCCCCAGGGGGAAATCAGCCCCAGCATTTT. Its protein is CASSLWAPGGNQPQHF.

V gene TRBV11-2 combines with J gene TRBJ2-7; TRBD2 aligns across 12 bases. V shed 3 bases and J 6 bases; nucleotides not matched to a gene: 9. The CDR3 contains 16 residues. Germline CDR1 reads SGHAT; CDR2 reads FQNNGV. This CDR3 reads CASSLTSGSIAPEQYF. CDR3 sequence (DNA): TGTGCCAGCAGCTTGACTAGCGGGAGTATTGCACCCGAGCAGTACTTC.

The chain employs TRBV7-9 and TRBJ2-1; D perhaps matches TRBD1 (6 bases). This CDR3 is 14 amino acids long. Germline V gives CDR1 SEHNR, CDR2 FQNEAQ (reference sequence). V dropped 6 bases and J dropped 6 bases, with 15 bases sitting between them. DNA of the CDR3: TGTGCCAGCAGTTGGAATTTGGGGGCCAATGAGCAGTTCTTC. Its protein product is CASSWNLGANEQFF.

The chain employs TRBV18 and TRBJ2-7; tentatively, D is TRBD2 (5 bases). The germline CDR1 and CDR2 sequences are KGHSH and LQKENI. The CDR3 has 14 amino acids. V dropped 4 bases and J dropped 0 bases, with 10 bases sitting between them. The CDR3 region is CASSQRRDSYEQYF. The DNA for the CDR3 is TGTGCCAGCTCACAGCGCCGGGACTCCTACGAGCAGTACTTC.

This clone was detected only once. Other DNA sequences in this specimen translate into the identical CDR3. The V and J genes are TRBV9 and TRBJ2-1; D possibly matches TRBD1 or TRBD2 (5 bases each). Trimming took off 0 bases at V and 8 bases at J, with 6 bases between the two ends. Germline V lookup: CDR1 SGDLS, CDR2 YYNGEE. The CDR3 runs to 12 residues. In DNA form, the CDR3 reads TGTGCCAGCAGCGTAGGGGACGATGAGCAGTTCTTC. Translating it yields CASSVGDDEQFF.

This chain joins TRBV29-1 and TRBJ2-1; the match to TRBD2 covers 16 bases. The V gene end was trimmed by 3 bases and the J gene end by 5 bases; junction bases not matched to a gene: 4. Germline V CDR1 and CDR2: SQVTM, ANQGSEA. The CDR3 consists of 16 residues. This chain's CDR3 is CSVEGTSGRAHNEQFF. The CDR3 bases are TGCAGCGTTGAGGGGACTAGCGGGAGGGCCCACAATGAGCAGTTCTTC.

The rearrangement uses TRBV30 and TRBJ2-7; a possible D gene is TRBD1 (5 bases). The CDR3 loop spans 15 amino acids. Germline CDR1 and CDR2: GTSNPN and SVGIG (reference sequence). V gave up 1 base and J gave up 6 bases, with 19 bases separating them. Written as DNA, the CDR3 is TGTGCCTGGAGTGGCATGTGGGGCTCTAGAGGCGAGCAGTACTTC. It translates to CAWSGMWGSRGEQYF. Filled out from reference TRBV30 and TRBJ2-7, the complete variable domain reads SQTIHQWPATLVQPVGSPLSLECTVEGTSNPNLYWYRQAAGRGLQLLFYSVGIGQISSEVPQNLSASRPQDRQFILSSKKLLLSDSGFYLCAWSGMWGSRGEQYFGPGTRLTVT.

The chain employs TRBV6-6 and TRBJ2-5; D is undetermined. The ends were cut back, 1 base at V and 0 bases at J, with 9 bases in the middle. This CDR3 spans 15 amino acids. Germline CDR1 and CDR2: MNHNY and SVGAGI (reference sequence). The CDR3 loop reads CASSYYPTYQETQYF. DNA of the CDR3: TGTGCCAGCAGTTACTATCCTACGTACCAAGAGACCCAGTACTTC.

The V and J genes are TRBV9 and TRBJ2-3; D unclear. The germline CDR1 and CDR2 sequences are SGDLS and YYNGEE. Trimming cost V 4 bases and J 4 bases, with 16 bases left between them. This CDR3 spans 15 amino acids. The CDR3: CASSMGQSPADTQYF. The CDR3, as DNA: TGTGCCAGCAGCATGGGTCAGAGCCCCGCAGATACGCAGTATTTT.

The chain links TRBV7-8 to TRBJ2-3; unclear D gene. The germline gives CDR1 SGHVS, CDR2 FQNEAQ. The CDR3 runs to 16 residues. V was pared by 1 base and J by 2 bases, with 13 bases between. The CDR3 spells CASSLGDSTDTDTQYF. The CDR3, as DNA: TGTGCCAGCAGCTTAGGGGATAGTACGGACACAGATACGCAGTATTTT.

The CDR3 protein is CASSDYRDRGQGYGYTF. The DNA for the CDR3 is TGTGCCAGCAGCGACTACCGGGACAGGGGGCAAGGCTATGGCTACACCTTC. The chain has TRBV7-9 and TRBJ1-2, with TRBD1 matching 12 bases. CDR1 is SEHNR and CDR2 is FQNEAQ in the germline V gene (reference sequence). After removal of 5 bases from V and 4 bases from J, the junction contained 11 bases not matched to a gene. This CDR3 has 17 residues.